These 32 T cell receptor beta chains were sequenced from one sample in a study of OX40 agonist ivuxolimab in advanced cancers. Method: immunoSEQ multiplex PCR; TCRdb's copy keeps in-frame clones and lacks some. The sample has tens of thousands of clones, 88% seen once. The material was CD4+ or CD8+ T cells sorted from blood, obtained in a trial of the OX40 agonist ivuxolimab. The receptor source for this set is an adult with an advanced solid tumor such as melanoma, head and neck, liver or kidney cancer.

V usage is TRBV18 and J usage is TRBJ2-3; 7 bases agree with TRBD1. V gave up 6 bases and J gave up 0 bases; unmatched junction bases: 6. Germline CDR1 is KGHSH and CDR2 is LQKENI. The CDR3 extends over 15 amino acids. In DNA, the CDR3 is TGTGCCAGCTCTTCCCGGGACAGAAGCACAGATACGCAGTATTTT. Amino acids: CASSSRDRSTDTQYF. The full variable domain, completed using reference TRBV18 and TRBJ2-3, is NAGVMQNPRHLVRRRGQEARLRCSPMKGHSHVYWYRQLPEEGLKFMVYLQKENIIDESGMPKERFSAEFPKEGPSILRIQQVVRGDSAAYFCASSSRDRSTDTQYFGPGTRLTVL.

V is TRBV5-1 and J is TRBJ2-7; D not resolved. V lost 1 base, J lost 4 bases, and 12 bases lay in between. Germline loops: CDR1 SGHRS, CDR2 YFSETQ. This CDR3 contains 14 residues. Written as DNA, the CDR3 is TGCGCCAGCAGCTTGAATCAGGAGATGTACGAGCAGTACTTC. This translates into CASSLNQEMYEQYF. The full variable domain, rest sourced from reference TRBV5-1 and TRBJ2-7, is KAGVTQTPRYLIKTRGQQVTLSCSPISGHRSVSWYQQTPGQGLQFLFEYFSETQRNKGNFPGRFSGRQFSNSRSEMNVSTLELGDSALYLCASSLNQEMYEQYFGPGTRLTVT.

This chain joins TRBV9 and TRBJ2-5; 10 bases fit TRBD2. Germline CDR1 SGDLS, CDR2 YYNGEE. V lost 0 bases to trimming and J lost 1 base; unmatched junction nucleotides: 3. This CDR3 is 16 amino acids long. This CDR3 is CASSVALAGFQETQYF. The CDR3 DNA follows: TGTGCCAGCAGCGTAGCACTAGCGGGATTCCAAGAGACCCAGTACTTC.

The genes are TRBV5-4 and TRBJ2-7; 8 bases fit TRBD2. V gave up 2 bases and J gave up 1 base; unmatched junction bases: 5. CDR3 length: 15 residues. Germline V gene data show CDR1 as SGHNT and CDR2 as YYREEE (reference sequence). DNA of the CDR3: TGTGCCAGCAGCTTCGCCGCGGGAGGATCCTACGAGCAGTACTTC. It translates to CASSFAAGGSYEQYF. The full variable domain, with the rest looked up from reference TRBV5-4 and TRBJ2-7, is ETGVTQSPTHLIKTRGQQVTLRCSSQSGHNTVSWYQQALGQGPQFIFQYYREEENGRGNFPPRFSGLQFPNYSSELNVNALELDDSALYLCASSFAAGGSYEQYFGPGTRLTVT.

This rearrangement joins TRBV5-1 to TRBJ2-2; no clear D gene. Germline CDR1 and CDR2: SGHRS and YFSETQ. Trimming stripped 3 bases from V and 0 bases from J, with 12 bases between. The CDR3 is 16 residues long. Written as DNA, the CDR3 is TGCGCCAGCAGCTACGAGCCTACTACGAACACCGGGGAGCTGTTTTTT. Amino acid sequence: CASSYEPTTNTGELFF.

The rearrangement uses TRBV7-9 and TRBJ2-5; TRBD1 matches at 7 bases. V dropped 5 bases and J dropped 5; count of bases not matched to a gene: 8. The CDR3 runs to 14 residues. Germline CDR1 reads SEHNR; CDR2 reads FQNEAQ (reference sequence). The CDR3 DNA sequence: TGTGCCAGCAGCAAGGGACAGTTCGGGGAGACCCAGTACTTC. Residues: CASSKGQFGETQYF.

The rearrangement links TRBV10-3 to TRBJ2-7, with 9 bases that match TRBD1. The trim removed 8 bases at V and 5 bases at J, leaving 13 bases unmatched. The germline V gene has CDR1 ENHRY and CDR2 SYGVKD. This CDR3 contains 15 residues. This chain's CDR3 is CAIRVGQGLLNEQYF. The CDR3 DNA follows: TGTGCCATCCGAGTGGGACAGGGCCTCTTGAACGAGCAGTACTTC.

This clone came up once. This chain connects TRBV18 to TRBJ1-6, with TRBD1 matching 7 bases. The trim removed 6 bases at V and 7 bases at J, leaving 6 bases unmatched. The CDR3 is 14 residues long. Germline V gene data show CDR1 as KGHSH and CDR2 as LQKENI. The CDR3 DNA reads TGTGCCAGCTCTCCAGGACAGGCAAATTCACCCCTCCACTTT. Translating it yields CASSPGQANSPLHF.

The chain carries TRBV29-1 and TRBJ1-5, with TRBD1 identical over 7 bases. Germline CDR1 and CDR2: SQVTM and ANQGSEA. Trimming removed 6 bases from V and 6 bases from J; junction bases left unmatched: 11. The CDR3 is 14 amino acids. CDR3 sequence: CSVGTGDLGQPQHF. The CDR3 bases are TGCAGCGTGGGTACAGGGGACTTGGGTCAGCCCCAGCATTTT. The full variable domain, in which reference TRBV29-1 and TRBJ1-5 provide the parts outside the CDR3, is SAVISQKPSRDICQRGTSLTIQCQVDSQVTMMFWYRQQPGQSLTLIATANQGSEATYESGFVIDKFPISRPNLTFSTLTVSNMSPEDSSIYLCSVGTGDLGQPQHFGDGTRLSIL.

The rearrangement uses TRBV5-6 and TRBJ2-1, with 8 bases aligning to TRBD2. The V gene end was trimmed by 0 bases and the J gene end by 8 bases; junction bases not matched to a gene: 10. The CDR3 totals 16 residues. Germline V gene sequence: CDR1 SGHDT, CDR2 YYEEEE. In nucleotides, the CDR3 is TGTGCCAGCAGCTTGGAGGTCGGGAGGGCTTGGTATGAGCAGTTCTTC. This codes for CASSLEVGRAWYEQFF.

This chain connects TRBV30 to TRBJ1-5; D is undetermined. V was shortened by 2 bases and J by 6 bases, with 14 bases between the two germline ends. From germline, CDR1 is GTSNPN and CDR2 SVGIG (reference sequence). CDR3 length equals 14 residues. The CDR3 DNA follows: TGTGCCTGGAGTACCTTTATGGGAGGTCAGCCCCAGCATTTT. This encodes CAWSTFMGGQPQHF. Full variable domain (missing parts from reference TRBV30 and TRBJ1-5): SQTIHQWPATLVQPVGSPLSLECTVEGTSNPNLYWYRQAAGRGLQLLFYSVGIGQISSEVPQNLSASRPQDRQFILSSKKLLLSDSGFYLCAWSTFMGGQPQHFGDGTRLSIL.

CDR3 in amino acids: CARSLASSGYAYEQYF. The CDR3 coding sequence is TGTGCCAGAAGCTTGGCCTCTAGCGGGTACGCCTACGAGCAGTACTTC. The chain combines TRBV5-3 with TRBJ2-7; the match to TRBD2 covers 8 bases. TRBV5-3 is designated an ORF whose function remains uncertain. The CDR3 sequence is 16 residues long. Trimming at V came to 0 bases and at J to 2 bases, leaving 7 bases not matched to a gene.

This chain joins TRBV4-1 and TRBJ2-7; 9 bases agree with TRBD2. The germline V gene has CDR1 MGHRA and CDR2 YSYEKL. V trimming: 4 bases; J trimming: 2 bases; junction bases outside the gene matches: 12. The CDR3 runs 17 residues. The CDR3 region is CASSPGGPAGGTYEQYF. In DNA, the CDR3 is TGCGCCAGCAGCCCCGGGGGGCCAGCGGGAGGAACCTACGAGCAGTACTTC.

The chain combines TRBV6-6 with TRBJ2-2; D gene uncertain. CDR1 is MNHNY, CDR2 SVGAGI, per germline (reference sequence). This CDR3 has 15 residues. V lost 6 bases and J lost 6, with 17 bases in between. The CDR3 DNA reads TGTGCCAGCAGCCCCGTCCGGTTAGGATCCGGGGAGCTGTTTTTT. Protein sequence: CASSPVRLGSGELFF.

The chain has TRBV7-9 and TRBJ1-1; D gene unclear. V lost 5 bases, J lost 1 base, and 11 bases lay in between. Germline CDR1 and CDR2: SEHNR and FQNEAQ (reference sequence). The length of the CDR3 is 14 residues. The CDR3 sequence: CASSEWTPNTEAFF. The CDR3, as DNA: TGTGCCAGCAGCGAATGGACCCCGAACACTGAAGCTTTCTTT.

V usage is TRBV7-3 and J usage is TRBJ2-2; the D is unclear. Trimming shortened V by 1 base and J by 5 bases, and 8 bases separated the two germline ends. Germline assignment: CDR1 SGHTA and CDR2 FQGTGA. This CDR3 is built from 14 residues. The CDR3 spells CASSLSFGTGELFF. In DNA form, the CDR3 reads TGTGCCAGCAGCTTAAGTTTCGGGACCGGGGAGCTGTTTTTT.

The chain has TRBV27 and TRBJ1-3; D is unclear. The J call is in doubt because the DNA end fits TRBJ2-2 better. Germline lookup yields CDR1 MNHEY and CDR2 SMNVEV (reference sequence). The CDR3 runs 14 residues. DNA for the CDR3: TGTGCCAGCAGTCATCTTGAGAACACCGGGGAGCTGTTTTTT. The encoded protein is CASSHLENTGELFF.

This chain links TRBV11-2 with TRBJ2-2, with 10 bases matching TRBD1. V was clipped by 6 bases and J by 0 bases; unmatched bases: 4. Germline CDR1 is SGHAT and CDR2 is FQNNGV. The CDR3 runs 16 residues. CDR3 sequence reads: CASSPTGGPNTGELFF. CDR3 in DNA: TGTGCCAGCAGTCCGACAGGGGGCCCGAACACCGGGGAGCTGTTTTTT.

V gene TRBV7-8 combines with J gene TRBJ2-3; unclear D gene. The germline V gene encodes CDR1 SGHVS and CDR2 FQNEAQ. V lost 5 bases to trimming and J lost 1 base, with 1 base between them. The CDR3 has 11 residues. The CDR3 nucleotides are TGTGCCAGCAGCCGCACAGATACGCAGTATTTT. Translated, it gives CASSRTDTQYF.

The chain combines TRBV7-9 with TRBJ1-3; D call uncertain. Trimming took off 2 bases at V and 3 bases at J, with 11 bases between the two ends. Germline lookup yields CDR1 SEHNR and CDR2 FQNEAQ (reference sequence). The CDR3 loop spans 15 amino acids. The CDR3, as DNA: TGTGCCAGCAGCTTATCCGATGGCCTTGGAAACACCATATATTTT. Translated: CASSLSDGLGNTIYF.

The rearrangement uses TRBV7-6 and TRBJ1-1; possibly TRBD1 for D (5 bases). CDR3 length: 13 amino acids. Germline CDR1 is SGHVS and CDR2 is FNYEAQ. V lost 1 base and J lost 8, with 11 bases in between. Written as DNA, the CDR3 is TGTGCCAGCAGCTTAGGAGGGGAGGGAGAAGCTTTCTTT. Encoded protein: CASSLGGEGEAFF.

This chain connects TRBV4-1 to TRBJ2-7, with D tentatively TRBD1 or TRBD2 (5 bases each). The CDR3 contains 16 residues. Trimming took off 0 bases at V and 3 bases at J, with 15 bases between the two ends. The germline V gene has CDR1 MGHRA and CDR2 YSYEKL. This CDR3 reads CASSQDTRDVGYEQYF. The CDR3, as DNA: TGCGCCAGCAGCCAAGATACACGGGACGTAGGCTACGAGCAGTACTTC.

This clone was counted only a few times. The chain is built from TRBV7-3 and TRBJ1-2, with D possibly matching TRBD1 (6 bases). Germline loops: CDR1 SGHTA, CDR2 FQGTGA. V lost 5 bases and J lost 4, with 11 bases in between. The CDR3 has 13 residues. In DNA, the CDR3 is TGTGCCAGCAGCATAGGACAGAGCTATGGCTACACCTTC. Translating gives CASSIGQSYGYTF.

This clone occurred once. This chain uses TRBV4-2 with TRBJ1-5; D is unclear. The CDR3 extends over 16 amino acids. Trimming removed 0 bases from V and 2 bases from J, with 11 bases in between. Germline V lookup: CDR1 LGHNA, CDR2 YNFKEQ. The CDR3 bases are TGTGCCAGCAGCCAAGAAGGAGGCAGGCGCAATCAGCCCCAGCATTTT. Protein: CASSQEGGRRNQPQHF.

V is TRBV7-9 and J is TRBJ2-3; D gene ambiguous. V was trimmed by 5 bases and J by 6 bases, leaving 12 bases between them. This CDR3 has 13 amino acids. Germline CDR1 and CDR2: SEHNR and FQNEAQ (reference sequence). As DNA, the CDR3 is TGTGCCAGCAGCAAGCCCCCCCGGGATACGCAGTATTTT. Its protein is CASSKPPRDTQYF.

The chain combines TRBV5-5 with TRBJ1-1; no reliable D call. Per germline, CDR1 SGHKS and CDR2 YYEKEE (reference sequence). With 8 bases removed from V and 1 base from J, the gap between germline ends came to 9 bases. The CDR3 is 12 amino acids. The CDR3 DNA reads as TGTGCCAGTTTCGGCCAGAACACTGAAGCTTTCTTT. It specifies CASFGQNTEAFF.

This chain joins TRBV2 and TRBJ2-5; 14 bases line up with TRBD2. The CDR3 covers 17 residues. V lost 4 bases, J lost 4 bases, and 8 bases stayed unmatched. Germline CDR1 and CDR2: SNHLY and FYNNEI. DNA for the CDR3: TGTGCCAGCAGTGGACTAGCGGGAGGGATTGAGGGAGAGACCCAGTACTTC. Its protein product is CASSGLAGGIEGETQYF.

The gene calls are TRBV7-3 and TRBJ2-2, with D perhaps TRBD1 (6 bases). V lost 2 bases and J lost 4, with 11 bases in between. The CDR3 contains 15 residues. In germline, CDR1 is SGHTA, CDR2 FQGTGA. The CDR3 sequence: CASSLWGPGTGELFF. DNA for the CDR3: TGTGCCAGCAGCTTATGGGGGCCCGGCACCGGGGAGCTGTTTTTT. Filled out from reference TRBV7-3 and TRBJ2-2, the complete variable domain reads GAGVSQTPSNKVTEKGKYVELRCDPISGHTALYWYRQSLGQGPEFLIYFQGTGAADDSGLPNDRFFAVRPEGSVSTLKIQRTERGDSAVYLCASSLWGPGTGELFFGEGSRLTVL.

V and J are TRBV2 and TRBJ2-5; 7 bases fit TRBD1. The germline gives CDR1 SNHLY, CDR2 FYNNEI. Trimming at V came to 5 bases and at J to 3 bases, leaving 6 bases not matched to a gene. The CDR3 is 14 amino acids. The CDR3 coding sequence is TGTGCCAGCAGTCCAACAGGGGTTGAAGAGACCCAGTACTTC. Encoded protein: CASSPTGVEETQYF.

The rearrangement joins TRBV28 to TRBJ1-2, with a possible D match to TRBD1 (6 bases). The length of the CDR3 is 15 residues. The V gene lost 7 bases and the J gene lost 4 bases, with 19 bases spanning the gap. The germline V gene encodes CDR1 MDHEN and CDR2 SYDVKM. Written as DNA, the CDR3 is TGTGCCAGCACCCGGACTGGGGGGCGCTTCTATGGCTACACCTTC. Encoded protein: CASTRTGGRFYGYTF.

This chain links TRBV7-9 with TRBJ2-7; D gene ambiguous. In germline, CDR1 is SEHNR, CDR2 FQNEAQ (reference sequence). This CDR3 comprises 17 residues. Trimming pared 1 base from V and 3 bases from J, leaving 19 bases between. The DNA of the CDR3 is TGTGCCAGCAGCTTAGTACTCAACTCCGGTTCTAGCTACGAGCAGTACTTC. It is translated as CASSLVLNSGSSYEQYF. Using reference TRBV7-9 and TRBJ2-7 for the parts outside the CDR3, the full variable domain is DTGVSQNPRHKITKRGQNVTFRCDPISEHNRLYWYRQTLGQGPEFLTYFQNEAQLEKSRLLSDRFSAERPKGSFSTLEIQRTEQGDSAMYLCASSLVLNSGSSYEQYFGPGTRLTVT.

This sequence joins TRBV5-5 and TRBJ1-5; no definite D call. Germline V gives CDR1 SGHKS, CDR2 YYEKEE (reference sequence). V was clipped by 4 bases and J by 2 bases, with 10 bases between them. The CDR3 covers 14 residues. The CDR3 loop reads CASSGQSGNQPQHF. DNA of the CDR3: TGTGCCAGCAGCGGGCAATCCGGCAATCAGCCCCAGCATTTT.